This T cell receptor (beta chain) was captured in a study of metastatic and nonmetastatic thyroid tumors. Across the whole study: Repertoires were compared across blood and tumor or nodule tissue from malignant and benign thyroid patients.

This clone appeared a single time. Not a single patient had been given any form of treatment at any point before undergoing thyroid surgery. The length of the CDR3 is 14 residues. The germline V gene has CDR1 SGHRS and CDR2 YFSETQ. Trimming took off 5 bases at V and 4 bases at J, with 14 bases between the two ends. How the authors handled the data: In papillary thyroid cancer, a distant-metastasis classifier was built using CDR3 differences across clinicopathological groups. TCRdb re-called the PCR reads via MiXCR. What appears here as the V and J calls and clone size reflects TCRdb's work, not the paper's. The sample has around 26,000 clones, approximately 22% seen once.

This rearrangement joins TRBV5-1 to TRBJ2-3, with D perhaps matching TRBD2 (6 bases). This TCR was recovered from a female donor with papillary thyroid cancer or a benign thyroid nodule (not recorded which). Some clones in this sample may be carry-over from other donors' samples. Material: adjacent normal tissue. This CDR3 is CASSSGPASDTQYF. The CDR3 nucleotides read TGCGCCAGCAGTAGCGGACCGGCCTCAGATACGCAGTATTTT.